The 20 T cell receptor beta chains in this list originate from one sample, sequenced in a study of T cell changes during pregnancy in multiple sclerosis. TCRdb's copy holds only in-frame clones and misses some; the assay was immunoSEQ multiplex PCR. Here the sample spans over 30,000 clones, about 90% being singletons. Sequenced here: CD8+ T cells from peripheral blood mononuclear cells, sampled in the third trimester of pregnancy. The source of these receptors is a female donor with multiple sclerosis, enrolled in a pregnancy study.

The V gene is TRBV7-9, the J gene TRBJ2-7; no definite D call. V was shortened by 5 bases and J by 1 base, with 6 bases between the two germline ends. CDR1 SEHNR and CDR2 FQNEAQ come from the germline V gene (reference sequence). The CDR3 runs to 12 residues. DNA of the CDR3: TGTGCCAGCAGCCCTTCGTCCTACGAGCAGTACTTC. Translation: CASSPSSYEQYF.

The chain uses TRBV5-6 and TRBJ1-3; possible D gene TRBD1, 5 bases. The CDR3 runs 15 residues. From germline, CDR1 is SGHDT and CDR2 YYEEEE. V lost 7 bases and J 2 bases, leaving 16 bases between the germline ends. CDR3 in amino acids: CASGGGPLPGNTIYF. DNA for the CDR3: TGTGCCAGCGGCGGGGGTCCTTTACCTGGAAACACCATATATTTT.

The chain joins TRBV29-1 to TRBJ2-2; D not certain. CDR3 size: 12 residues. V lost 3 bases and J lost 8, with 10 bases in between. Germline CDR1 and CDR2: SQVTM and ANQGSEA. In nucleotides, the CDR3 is TGCAGCGTTGATTTCGCCCGGGGGGAGCTGTTTTTT. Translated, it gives CSVDFARGELFF.

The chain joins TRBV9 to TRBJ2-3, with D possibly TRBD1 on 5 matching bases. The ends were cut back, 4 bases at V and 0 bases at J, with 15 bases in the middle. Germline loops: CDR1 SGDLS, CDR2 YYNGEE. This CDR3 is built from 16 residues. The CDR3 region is CASSSTGPPSTDTQYF. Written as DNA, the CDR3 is TGTGCCAGCAGCAGTACAGGCCCTCCTAGCACAGATACGCAGTATTTT.

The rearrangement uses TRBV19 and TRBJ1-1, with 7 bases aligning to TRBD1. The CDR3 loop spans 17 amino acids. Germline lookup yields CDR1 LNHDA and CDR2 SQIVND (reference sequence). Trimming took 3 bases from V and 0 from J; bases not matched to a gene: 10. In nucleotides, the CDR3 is TGTGCCAGTAGTATTCAGGGGGGTACCCCTTTGAACACTGAAGCTTTCTTT. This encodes CASSIQGGTPLNTEAFF. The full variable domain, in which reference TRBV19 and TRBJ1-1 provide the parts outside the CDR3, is DGGITQSPKYLFRKEGQNVTLSCEQNLNHDAMYWYRQDPGQGLRLIYYSQIVNDFQKGDIAEGYSVSREKKESFPLTVTSAQKNPTAFYLCASSIQGGTPLNTEAFFGQGTRLTVV.

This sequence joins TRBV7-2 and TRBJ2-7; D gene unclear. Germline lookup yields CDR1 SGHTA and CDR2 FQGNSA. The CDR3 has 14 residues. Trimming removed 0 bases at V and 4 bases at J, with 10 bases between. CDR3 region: CASSLALRRYEQYF. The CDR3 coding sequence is TGTGCCAGCAGCTTAGCTCTCAGGCGATACGAGCAGTACTTC.

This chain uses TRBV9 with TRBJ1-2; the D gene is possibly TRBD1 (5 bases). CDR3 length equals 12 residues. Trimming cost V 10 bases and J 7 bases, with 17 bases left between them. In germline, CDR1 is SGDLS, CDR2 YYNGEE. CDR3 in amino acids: CAPREGFGGYTF. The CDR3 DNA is TGTGCCCCCAGGGAGGGCTTCGGTGGCTACACCTTC. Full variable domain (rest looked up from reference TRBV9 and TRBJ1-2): DSGVTQTPKHLITATGQRVTLRCSPRSGDLSVYWYQQSLDQGLQFLIQYYNGEERAKGNILERFSAQQFPDLHSELNLSSLELGDSALYFCAPREGFGGYTFGSGTRLTVV.

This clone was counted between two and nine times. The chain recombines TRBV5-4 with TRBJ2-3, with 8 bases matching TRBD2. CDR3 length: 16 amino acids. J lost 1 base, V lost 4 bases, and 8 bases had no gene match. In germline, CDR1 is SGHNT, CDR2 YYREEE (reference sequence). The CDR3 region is CASSGWDGGGTDTQYF. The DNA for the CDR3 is TGTGCCAGCAGCGGGTGGGACGGGGGGGGCACAGATACGCAGTATTTT. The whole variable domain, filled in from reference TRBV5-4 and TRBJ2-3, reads ETGVTQSPTHLIKTRGQQVTLRCSSQSGHNTVSWYQQALGQGPQFIFQYYREEENGRGNFPPRFSGLQFPNYSSELNVNALELDDSALYLCASSGWDGGGTDTQYFGPGTRLTVL.

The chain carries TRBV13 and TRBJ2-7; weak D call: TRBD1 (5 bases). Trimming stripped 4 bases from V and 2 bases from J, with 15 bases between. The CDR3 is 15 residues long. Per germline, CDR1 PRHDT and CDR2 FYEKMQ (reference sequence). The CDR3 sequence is CASSSDSHSAYEQYF. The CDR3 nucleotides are TGTGCCAGCAGCTCCGACAGCCACTCAGCCTACGAGCAGTACTTC. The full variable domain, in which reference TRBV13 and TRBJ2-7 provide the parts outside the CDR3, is AAGVIQSPRHLIKEKRETATLKCYPIPRHDTVYWYQQGPGQDPQFLISFYEKMQSDKGSIPDRFSAQQFSDYHSELNMSSLELGDSALYFCASSSDSHSAYEQYFGPGTRLTVT.

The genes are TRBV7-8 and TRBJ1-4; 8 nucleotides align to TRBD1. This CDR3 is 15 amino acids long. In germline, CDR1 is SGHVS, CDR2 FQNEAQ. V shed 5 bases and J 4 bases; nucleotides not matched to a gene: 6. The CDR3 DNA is TGTGCCAGCAGCCTAACAGGGGGAGATAATGAAAAACTGTTTTTT. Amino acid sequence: CASSLTGGDNEKLFF. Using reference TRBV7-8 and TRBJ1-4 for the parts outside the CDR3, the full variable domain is GAGVSQSPRYKVAKRGQDVALRCDPISGHVSLFWYQQALGQGPEFLTYFQNEAQLDKSGLPSDRFFAERPEGSVSTLKIQRTQQEDSAVYLCASSLTGGDNEKLFFGSGTQLSVL.

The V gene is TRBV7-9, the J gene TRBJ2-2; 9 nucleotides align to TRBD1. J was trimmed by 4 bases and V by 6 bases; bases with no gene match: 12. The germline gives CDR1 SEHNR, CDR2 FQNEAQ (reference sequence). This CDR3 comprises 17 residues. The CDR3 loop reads CASSRGLQGASTGELFF. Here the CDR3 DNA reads TGTGCCAGCAGTAGGGGGCTACAGGGGGCGTCCACCGGGGAGCTGTTTTTT.

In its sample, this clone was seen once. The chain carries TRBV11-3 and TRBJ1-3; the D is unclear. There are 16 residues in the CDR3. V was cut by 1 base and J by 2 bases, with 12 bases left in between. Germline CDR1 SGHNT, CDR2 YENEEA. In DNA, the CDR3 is TGTGCCAGCAGCTTAGCCAGACGGAGCGCTGGAAACACCATATATTTT. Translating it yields CASSLARRSAGNTIYF.

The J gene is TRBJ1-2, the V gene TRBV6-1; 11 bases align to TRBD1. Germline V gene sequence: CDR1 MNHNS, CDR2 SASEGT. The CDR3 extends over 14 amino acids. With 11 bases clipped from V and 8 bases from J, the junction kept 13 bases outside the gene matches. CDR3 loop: CAGSPGTGGGGYTF. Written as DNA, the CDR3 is TGTGCCGGAAGCCCCGGGACAGGGGGGGGAGGCTACACCTTC.

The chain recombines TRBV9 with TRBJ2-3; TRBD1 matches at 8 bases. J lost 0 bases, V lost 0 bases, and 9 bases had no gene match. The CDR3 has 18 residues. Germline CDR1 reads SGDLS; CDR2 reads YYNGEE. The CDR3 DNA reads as TGTGCCAGCAGCGTAGTGGGGACAGGCCCCAGTAGCACAGATACGCAGTATTTT. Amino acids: CASSVVGTGPSSTDTQYF.

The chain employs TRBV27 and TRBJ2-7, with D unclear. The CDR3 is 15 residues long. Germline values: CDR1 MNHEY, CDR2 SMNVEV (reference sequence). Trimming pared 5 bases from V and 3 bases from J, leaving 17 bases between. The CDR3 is CASSPFGNLYYEQYF. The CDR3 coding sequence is TGTGCCAGCAGTCCTTTTGGCAATCTGTACTACGAGCAGTACTTC.

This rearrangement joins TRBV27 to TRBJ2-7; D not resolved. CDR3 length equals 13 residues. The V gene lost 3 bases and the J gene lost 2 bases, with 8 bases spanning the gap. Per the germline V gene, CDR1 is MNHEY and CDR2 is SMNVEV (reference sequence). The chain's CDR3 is CASSFLGTYEQYF. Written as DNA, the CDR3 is TGTGCCAGCAGTTTTCTGGGCACCTACGAGCAGTACTTC.

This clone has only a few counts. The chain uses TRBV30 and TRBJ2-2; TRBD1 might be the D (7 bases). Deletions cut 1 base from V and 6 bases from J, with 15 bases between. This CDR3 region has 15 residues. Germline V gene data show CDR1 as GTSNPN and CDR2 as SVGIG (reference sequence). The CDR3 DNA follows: TGTGCCTGGAGTGGGGGTGACAGGGACTCCGGGGAGCTGTTTTTT. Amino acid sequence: CAWSGGDRDSGELFF.

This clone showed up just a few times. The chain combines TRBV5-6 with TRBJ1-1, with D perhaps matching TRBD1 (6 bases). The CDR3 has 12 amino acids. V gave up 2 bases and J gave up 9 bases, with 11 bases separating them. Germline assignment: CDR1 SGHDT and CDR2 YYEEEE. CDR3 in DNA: TGTGCCAGCAGCTTCGGACAGACTCAAGCTTTCTTT. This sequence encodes CASSFGQTQAFF.

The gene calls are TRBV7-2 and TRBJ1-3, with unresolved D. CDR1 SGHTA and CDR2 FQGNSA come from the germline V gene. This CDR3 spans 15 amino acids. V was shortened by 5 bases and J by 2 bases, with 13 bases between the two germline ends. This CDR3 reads CASSHDGSAGNTIYF. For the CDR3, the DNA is TGTGCCAGCAGCCACGACGGGTCTGCTGGAAACACCATATATTTT.

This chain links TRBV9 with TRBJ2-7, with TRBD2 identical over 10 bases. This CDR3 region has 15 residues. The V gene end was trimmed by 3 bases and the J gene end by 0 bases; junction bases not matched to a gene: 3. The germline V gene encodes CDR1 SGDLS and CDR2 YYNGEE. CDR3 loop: CASSDPSGGSYEQYF. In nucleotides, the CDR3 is TGTGCCAGCAGCGATCCTAGCGGGGGCTCCTACGAGCAGTACTTC. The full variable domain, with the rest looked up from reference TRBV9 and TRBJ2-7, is DSGVTQTPKHLITATGQRVTLRCSPRSGDLSVYWYQQSLDQGLQFLIQYYNGEERAKGNILERFSAQQFPDLHSELNLSSLELGDSALYFCASSDPSGGSYEQYFGPGTRLTVT.